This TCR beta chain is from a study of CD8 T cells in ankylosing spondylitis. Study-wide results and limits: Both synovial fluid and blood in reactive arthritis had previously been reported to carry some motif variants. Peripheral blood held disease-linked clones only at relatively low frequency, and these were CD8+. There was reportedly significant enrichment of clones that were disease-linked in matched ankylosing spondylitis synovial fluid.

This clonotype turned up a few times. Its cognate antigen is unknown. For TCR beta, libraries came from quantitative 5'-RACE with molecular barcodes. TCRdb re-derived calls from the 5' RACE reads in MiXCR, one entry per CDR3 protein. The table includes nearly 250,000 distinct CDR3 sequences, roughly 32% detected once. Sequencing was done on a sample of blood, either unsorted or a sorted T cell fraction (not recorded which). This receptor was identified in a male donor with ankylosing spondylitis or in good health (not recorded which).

The CDR3 DNA reads as TGTGCCAGCAGCCCCCTGGGAGAGCGGGACGAGCAGTACTTC. Protein: CASSPLGERDEQYF. V and J are TRBV4-2 and TRBJ2-7; a weak D match, TRBD2 (6 bases). Trimming removed 4 bases from V and 5 bases from J, with 15 bases in between. Germline assignment: CDR1 LGHNA and CDR2 YNFKEQ. CDR3 size: 14 residues.